These 20 T cell receptor beta chains originate from one sample sequenced in a study of T cell responses to AZD1222 COVID-19 vaccine (dated by TCRdb to 2020 to 2023). Interpreted using the paper, the time point label stands for: baseline before first vaccination. Library method: the immunoSEQ multiplex PCR assay. TCRdb retrieved this table from immuneACCESS and kept in-frame rearrangements only. Not all clones are present; in checked studies, unresolved V genes account for under half, and no reason is known for the remainder. The sample data list about 140,000 clones, and 85% to 90% of these were observed just once. Of the sample, about 1.9% is held by the ten largest clones. This specimen was peripheral blood, taken on day 0 of AZD1222 vaccination. These receptor sequences come from an adult in good health.

The CDR3 region is CASSGGHNTEAFF. The CDR3 DNA is TGTGCCAGCAGTGGGGGACACAACACTGAAGCTTTCTTT. The chain couples TRBV6-4 to TRBJ1-1, with D possibly TRBD1 on 6 matching bases. The CDR3 is made up of 13 amino acids. V lost 4 bases to trimming and J lost 2 bases, with 8 bases between them. Germline CDR1 and CDR2: MRHNA and SNTAGT.

The rearrangement uses TRBV12-3 or TRBV12-4 and TRBJ1-6; D is perhaps TRBD1 (5 bases). Between the trimmed V and J ends, which lost 10 bases and 9 bases, there was a span of 16 bases. The CDR3 runs to 13 residues. The CDR3 DNA follows: TGTGCCACCCGAGGGGCAGGGCTTTCACCCCTCCACTTT. Translating gives CATRGAGLSPLHF.

The genes are TRBV6-5 and TRBJ2-7, with D possibly being TRBD1 or TRBD2 (5 bases each). Trimming cost V 7 bases and J 3 bases, with 13 bases left between them. This CDR3 is 13 amino acids long. Germline V gene data show CDR1 as MNHEY and CDR2 as SVGAGI. The CDR3 coding sequence is TGTGCCAGCACTCAATCTGGGGGCTACGAGCAGTACTTC. Translating it yields CASTQSGGYEQYF.

This chain uses TRBV28 with TRBJ1-5; no clear D gene. The V end was cut by 2 bases, the J end by 9 bases, with 5 bases between. There are 11 residues in the CDR3. Germline assignment: CDR1 MDHEN and CDR2 SYDVKM. DNA of the CDR3: TGTGCCAGCAGTTTAATGGGGCCCCAGCATTTT. It specifies CASSLMGPQHF.

Here the CDR3 reads CASRPQGAPYGYTF. The CDR3, as DNA: TGTGCCAGCAGACCTCAGGGGGCTCCCTATGGCTACACCTTC. This chain links TRBV6-5 with TRBJ1-2, with 8 bases identical to TRBD1. V lost 6 bases and J lost 4; bases outside the gene matches: 7. The germline CDR1 and CDR2 sequences are MNHEY and SVGAGI. There are 14 residues in the CDR3.

The CDR3 reads CASSPTANYGYTF. The CDR3 DNA follows: TGTGCCAGCAGTCCGACGGCTAACTATGGCTACACCTTC. J is TRBJ1-2 and V is TRBV6-2 or TRBV6-3, with D unclear. The CDR3 totals 13 residues. Between the trimmed V and J ends, which lost 5 bases and 0 bases, there was a span of 7 bases. Per the germline V gene, CDR1 is MNHEY and CDR2 is SVGEGT.

The V call is TRBV9, the J call TRBJ2-7; 8 bases agree with TRBD2. CDR1 and CDR2 (germline): SGDLS, YYNGEE. This CDR3 region has 15 residues. The ends lost 0 bases at V and 2 bases at J; junction bases unmatched: 4. CDR3 loop: CASSVEFSGAYEQYF. In DNA form, the CDR3 reads TGTGCCAGCAGCGTAGAGTTTAGCGGGGCCTACGAGCAGTACTTC.

The rearrangement joins TRBV2 to TRBJ1-2; 9 bases are a match to TRBD1. Germline V lookup: CDR1 SNHLY, CDR2 FYNNEI. J was trimmed by 3 bases and V by 7 bases; bases with no gene match: 18. The CDR3 is made up of 18 amino acids. In nucleotides, the CDR3 is TGTGCCAGCAAGATTCCGGGACAGGGATATTATTTGGACTATGGCTACACCTTC. As protein: CASKIPGQGYYLDYGYTF.

The gene calls are TRBV14 and TRBJ2-5, with 9 bases fitting TRBD1. The CDR3 sequence is 15 residues long. V lost 4 bases and J lost 4; bases outside the gene matches: 7. Per the germline V gene, CDR1 is SGHDN and CDR2 is FVKESK. CDR3 DNA: TGTGCCAGCAGCCTTCCGGGACAGGGATCAGAGACCCAGTACTTC. Residues: CASSLPGQGSETQYF.

The chain couples TRBV6-5 to TRBJ1-2, with 8 bases lining up with TRBD1. With V trimmed by 7 bases and J by 8 bases, 12 bases remained unmatched. The CDR3 runs to 14 residues. Germline V gene data show CDR1 as MNHEY and CDR2 as SVGAGI. As DNA, the CDR3 is TGTGCCAGCACCCTCCTTCAGGGGGCTGGGGGCTACACCTTC. It translates to CASTLLQGAGGYTF.

This clone was found once. The chain combines TRBV7-2 with TRBJ1-1; D is ambiguous. The V gene's germline CDR1 is SGHTA and CDR2 FQGNSA. The CDR3 contains 16 residues. V lost 8 bases and J lost 1, with 20 bases in between. The CDR3 is CASPDSTTIKNTEAFF. CDR3 nucleotides: TGTGCCAGCCCAGACTCCACGACCATAAAGAACACTGAAGCTTTCTTT.

The rearrangement uses TRBV29-1 and TRBJ2-5, with 11 bases aligning to TRBD2. Unmatched junction bases numbered 9, after V lost 5 bases and J lost 7 bases. Per germline, CDR1 SQVTM and CDR2 ANQGSEA. The CDR3 sequence is 14 residues long. The CDR3 loop reads CSVQTSGNRGTQYF. The CDR3 coding sequence is TGCAGCGTTCAGACTAGCGGGAACCGAGGGACCCAGTACTTC.

The chain uses TRBV5-4 and TRBJ2-6; no reliable D call. The CDR3 has 17 residues. In germline, CDR1 is SGHNT, CDR2 YYREEE (reference sequence). V lost 0 bases and J lost 0, with 10 bases in between. CDR3 nucleotides: TGTGCCAGCAGCTTGGGGGGTGATAGCTCTGGGGCCAACGTCCTGACTTTC. It yields the protein CASSLGGDSSGANVLTF.

V usage is TRBV5-1 and J usage is TRBJ1-1; 10 bases map to TRBD1. This CDR3 comprises 15 residues. V lost 4 bases and J lost 4; bases outside the gene matches: 7. CDR1 is SGHRS, CDR2 YFSETQ, per germline. This CDR3 reads CASSGQTGGVTEAFF. The DNA for the CDR3 is TGCGCCAGCAGCGGCCAGACAGGGGGCGTCACTGAAGCTTTCTTT.

The chain combines TRBV6-2 or TRBV6-3 with TRBJ1-4; no firm D call. Trimming took 3 bases from V and 8 from J, leaving 7 bases between them. The CDR3 extends over 12 amino acids. Germline lookup yields CDR1 MNHEY and CDR2 SVGEGT. The CDR3 sequence: CASSYVGEKLFF. As DNA, the CDR3 is TGTGCCAGCAGTTATGTGGGGGAAAAACTGTTTTTT.

This chain joins TRBV6-4 and TRBJ1-2; 9 nucleotides align to TRBD1. CDR3 length: 15 residues. V lost 2 bases, J lost 7 bases, and 8 bases stayed unmatched. Germline V CDR1 and CDR2: MRHNA, SNTAGT. As DNA, the CDR3 is TGTGCCAGCAGTGACGGACAGGGGTTAGGGAGTGGCTACACCTTC. Translation: CASSDGQGLGSGYTF.

This clone has a single count. V usage is TRBV5-1 and J usage is TRBJ1-1; D gene uncertain. Trimming stripped 4 bases from V and 1 base from J, with 8 bases between. This CDR3 has 13 amino acids. CDR1 and CDR2 from the germline V gene are SGHRS and YFSETQ. The chain's CDR3 is CASSDDGNTEAFF. The CDR3 bases are TGCGCCAGCAGCGACGACGGGAACACTGAAGCTTTCTTT.

This rearrangement joins TRBV11-2 to TRBJ2-1; 9 positions match TRBD2. Trimming at V came to 0 bases and at J to 5 bases, leaving 2 bases not matched to a gene. The CDR3 has 15 residues. In germline, CDR1 is SGHAT, CDR2 FQNNGV. The CDR3 region has the DNA TGTGCCAGCAGCTTAGAGGCGGGGGGGAACAATGAGCAGTTCTTC. This sequence encodes CASSLEAGGNNEQFF.

CDR3 nucleotides: TGCGCCAGCAGCGCGAGGACAGGGAAGAACACTGAAGCTTTCTTT. Encoded protein: CASSARTGKNTEAFF. The chain uses TRBV5-1 and TRBJ1-1; 8 bases align to TRBD1. This CDR3 has 15 residues. V shed 4 bases and J 1 base; nucleotides not matched to a gene: 6. Germline CDR1 and CDR2: SGHRS and YFSETQ.

This chain links TRBV28 with TRBJ1-3; D is perhaps TRBD1 (6 bases). The germline gives CDR1 MDHEN, CDR2 SYDVKM. Trimming took off 8 bases at V and 4 bases at J, with 21 bases between the two ends. The CDR3 is made up of 16 amino acids. In DNA form, the CDR3 reads TGTGCCAGCGACACCTCTGACGAAGGGACAGGAAACACCATATATTTT. This sequence encodes CASDTSDEGTGNTIYF. The full variable domain, completed using reference TRBV28 and TRBJ1-3, is DVKVTQSSRYLVKRTGEKVFLECVQDMDHENMFWYRQDPGLGLRLIYFSYDVKMKEKGDIPEGYSVSREKKERFSLILESASTNQTSMYLCASDTSDEGTGNTIYFGEGSWLTVV.